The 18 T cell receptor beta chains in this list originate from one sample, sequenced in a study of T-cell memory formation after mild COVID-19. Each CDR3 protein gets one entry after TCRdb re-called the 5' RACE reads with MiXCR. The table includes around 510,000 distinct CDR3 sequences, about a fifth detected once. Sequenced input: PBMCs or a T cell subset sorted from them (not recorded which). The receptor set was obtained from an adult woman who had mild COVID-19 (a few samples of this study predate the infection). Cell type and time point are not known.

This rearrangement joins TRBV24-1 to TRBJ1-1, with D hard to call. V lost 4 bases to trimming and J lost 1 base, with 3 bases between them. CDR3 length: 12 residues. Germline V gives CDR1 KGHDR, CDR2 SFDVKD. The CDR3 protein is CATSEGNTEAFF. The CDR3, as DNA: TGTGCCACCAGTGAAGGGAACACTGAAGCTTTCTTT.

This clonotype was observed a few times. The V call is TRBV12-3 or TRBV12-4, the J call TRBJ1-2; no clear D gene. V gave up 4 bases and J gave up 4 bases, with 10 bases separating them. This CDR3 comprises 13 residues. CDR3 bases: TGTGCCAGCAGTTCGTCTCCACCCTATGGCTACACCTTC. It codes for CASSSSPPYGYTF.

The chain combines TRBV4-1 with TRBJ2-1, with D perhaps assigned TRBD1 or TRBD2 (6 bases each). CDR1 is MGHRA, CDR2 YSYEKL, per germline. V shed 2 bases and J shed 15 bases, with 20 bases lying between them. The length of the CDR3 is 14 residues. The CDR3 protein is CASSQPRRGASRFF. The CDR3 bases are TGCGCCAGCAGCCAACCACGAAGGGGGGCTAGTAGGTTCTTC.

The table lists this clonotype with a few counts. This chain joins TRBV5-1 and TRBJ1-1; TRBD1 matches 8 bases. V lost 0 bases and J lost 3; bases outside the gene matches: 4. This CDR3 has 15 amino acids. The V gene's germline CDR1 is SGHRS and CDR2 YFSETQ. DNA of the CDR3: TGCGCCAGCAGCTTGGAACAGGGGGGGTACACTGAAGCTTTCTTT. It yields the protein CASSLEQGGYTEAFF.

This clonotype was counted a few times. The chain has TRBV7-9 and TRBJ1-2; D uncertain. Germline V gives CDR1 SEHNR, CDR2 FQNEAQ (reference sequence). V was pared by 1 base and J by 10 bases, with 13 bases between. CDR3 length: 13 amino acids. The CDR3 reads CASSLGRIGNYTF. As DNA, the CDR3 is TGTGCCAGCAGCTTAGGACGAATCGGGAACTACACCTTC.

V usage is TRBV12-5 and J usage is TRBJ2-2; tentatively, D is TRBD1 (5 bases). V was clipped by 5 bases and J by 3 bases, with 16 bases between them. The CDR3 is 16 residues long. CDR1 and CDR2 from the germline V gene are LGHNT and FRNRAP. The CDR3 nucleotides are TGTGCTAGTGGTACCGTCGCAGGGCCCTACACCGGGGAGCTGTTTTTT. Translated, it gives CASGTVAGPYTGELFF.

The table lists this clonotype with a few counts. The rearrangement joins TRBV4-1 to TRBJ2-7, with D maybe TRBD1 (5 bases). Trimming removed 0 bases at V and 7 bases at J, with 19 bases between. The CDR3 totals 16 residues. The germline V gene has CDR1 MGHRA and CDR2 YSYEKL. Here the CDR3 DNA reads TGCGCCAGCAGCCAAGATCCCAACAGGCGATTTGGGGAGCAGTACTTC. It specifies CASSQDPNRRFGEQYF.

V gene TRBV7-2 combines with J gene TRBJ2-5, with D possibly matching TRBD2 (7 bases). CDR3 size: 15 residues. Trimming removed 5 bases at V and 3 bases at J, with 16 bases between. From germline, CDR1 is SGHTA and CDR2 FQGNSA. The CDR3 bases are TGTGCCAGCAGCGCACGGGGGCTAGCGGAAGAGACCCAGTACTTC. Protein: CASSARGLAEETQYF. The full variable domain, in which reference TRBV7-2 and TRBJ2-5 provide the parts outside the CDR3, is GAGVSQSPSNKVTEKGKDVELRCDPISGHTALYWYRQSLGQGLEFLIYFQGNSAPDKSGLPSDRFSAERTGGSVSTLTIQRTQQEDSAVYLCASSARGLAEETQYFGPGTRLLVL.

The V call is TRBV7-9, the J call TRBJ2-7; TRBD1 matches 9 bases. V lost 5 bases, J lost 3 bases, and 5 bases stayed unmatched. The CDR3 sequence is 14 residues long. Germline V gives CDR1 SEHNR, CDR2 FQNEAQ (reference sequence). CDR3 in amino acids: CASSRTGANYEQYF. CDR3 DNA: TGTGCCAGCAGCCGGACAGGGGCGAACTACGAGCAGTACTTC.

CDR3 residues: CASSPGLEHTEAFF. CDR3 nucleotide sequence: TGTGCCAGCAGCCCTGGCTTGGAGCACACTGAAGCTTTCTTT. This rearrangement joins TRBV7-3 to TRBJ1-1; D not resolved. V shed 5 bases and J shed 3 bases, with 13 bases lying between them. The CDR3 consists of 14 residues. Germline loops: CDR1 SGHTA, CDR2 FQGTGA.

The CDR3 here is CASSLELPSYHEQYF. As DNA, the CDR3 is TGTGCCAGCAGCTTAGAACTGCCCAGCTACCACGAGCAGTACTTC. This sequence joins TRBV11-2 and TRBJ2-7, with D unresolved. Looked up from germline, CDR1 is SGHAT and CDR2 is FQNNGV. Between the trimmed V and J ends, which lost 0 bases and 5 bases, there was a span of 14 bases. This CDR3 region has 15 residues.

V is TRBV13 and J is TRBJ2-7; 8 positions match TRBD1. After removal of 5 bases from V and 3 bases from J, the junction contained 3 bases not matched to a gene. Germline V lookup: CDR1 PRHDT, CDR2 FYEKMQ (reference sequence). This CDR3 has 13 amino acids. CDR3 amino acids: CASSATGVYEQYF. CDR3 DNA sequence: TGTGCCAGCAGCGCGACAGGGGTCTACGAGCAGTACTTC.

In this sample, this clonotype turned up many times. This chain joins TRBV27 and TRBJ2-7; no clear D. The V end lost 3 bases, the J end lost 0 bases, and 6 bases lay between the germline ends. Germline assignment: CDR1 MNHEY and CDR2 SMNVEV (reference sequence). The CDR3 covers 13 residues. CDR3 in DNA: TGTGCCAGCAGTTTTCGGATCTCCTACGAGCAGTACTTC. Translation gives CASSFRISYEQYF.

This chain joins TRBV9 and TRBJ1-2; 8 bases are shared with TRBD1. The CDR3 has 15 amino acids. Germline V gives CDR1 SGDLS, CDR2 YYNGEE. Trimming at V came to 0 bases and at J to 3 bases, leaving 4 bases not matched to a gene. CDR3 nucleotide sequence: TGTGCCAGCAGCGTAGGACAGGGGATGCACTATGGCTACACCTTC. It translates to CASSVGQGMHYGYTF.

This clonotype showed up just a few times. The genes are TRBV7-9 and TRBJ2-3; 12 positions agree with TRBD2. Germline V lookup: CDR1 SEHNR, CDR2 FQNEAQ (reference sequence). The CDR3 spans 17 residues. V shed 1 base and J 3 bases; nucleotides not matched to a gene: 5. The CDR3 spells CASSLGLAGAATDTQYF. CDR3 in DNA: TGTGCCAGCAGCTTAGGACTAGCGGGAGCCGCGACAGATACGCAGTATTTT.

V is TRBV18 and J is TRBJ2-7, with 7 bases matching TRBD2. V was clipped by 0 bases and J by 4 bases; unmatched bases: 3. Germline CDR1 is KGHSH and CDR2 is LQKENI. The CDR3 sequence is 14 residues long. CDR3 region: CASSPPMREYEQYF. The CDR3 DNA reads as TGTGCCAGCTCACCACCGATGCGGGAGTACGAGCAGTACTTC. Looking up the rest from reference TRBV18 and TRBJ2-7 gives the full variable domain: NAGVMQNPRHLVRRRGQEARLRCSPMKGHSHVYWYRQLPEEGLKFMVYLQKENIIDESGMPKERFSAEFPKEGPSILRIQQVVRGDSAAYFCASSPPMREYEQYFGPGTRLTVT.

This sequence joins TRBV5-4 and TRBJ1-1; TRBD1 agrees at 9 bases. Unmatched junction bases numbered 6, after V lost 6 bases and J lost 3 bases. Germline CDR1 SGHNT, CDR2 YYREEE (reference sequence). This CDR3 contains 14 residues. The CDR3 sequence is CASMETGGYTEAFF. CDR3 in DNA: TGTGCCAGCATGGAGACAGGGGGGTACACTGAAGCTTTCTTT.

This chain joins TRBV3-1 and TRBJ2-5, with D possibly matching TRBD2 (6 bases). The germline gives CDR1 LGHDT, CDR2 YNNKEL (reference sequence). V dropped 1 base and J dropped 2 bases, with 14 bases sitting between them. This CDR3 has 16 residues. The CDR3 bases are TGTGCCAGCAGCCAAGTAAGACGGGGGATGCAAGAGACCCAGTACTTC. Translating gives CASSQVRRGMQETQYF.